These T cell receptor beta chains were read from a single sample in a study of patients and donors after allogeneic stem cell transplantation. Each CDR3 protein is one row after TCRdb ran MiXCR on the RT-PCR reads. This sample has some 150,000 distinct CDR3 sequences, with over 30% found just once. Sequenced: blood, either unsorted or a sorted T cell fraction (not recorded which). Receptor source: a human donor who was either an allogeneic HSCT recipient or a stem cell or donor lymphocyte infusion donor (not recorded which). It is not recorded whose cells these are; they may come from a transplant donor. The CDR3 runs from the conserved cysteine through the conserved F or W. Each record gives: V gene, J gene, clone size, D gene, CDR3 protein, CDR3 DNA. A D gene is named only where the DNA matches it firmly. Some rows have no size entry. The others give once, few or many, or a class for an expanded clone.

TRBV9	TRBJ2-3	.	.	CASSPDYAGKGTDTQYF	TGTGCCAGCAGCCCGGACTATGCGGGGAAAGGCACAGATACGCAGTATTTT
TRBV28	TRBJ1-1	.	.	CASRPGGGRWDTEAFF	TGTGCCAGCAGACCCGGGGGGGGAAGGTGGGACACTGAAGCTTTCTTT
TRBV13	TRBJ2-2	.	.	CASSDGTGELFF	TGTGCCAGCAGCGACGGCACCGGGGAGCTGTTTTTT
TRBV4-3	TRBJ1-5	.	.	CASSQIQGSNQPQHF	TGCGCCAGCAGCCAGATACAGGGAAGCAATCAGCCCCAGCATTTT
TRBV29-1	TRBJ2-5	once	.	CSVDTRETQYF	TGCAGCGTTGATACCCGCGAGACCCAGTACTTC
TRBV12-3/TRBV12-4	TRBJ1-6	.	.	CASSSFYRARDSPLHF	TGTGCCAGCAGTTCATTTTACAGGGCCCGTGATTCACCCCTCCACTTT
TRBV6-5	TRBJ2-5	.	TRBD1	CASRSGQGAGETQYF	TGTGCCAGCAGATCGGGACAGGGGGCAGGGGAGACCCAGTACTTC
TRBV12-3/TRBV12-4	TRBJ2-5	few	.	CASSLQYQETQYF	TGTGCCAGCAGTTTACAGTACCAAGAGACCCAGTACTTC
TRBV5-1	TRBJ1-1	.	.	CASSLTLGPPEAFF	TGCGCCAGCAGCTTGACTCTGGGGCCTCCCGAAGCTTTCTTT
TRBV6-2/TRBV6-3	TRBJ2-1	.	.	CASSSVYNEQFF	TGTGCCAGCAGTTCTGTCTACAATGAGCAGTTCTTC
TRBV12-3/TRBV12-4	TRBJ1-4	few	.	CASSQRQGGEKLFF	TGTGCCAGCAGTCAGAGGCAGGGTGGTGAAAAACTGTTTTTT
TRBV6-1	TRBJ1-1	few	.	CASNIQGTTEAFF	TGTGCCAGCAATATACAGGGTACCACTGAAGCTTTCTTT
TRBV25-1	TRBJ1-1	.	.	CASSEEFQLNTEAFF	TGTGCCAGCAGTGAAGAGTTTCAGCTGAACACTGAAGCTTTCTTT
TRBV20-1	TRBJ2-7	.	TRBD1	CSARGQGYEQYF	TGCAGTGCTAGAGGACAGGGGTACGAGCAGTACTTC